This T cell receptor (beta chain) was observed in a study of blood T cell repertoires in COVID-19. Across the whole study: Acute and convalescent COVID-19 specimens originated in the United States, Italy and Spain. T cells, B-cell-depleted T cells, or PBMCs provided the cDNA or gDNA that served as material.

The CDR3 has 14 residues. Trimming shortened V by 2 bases and J by 2 bases, and 8 bases separated the two germline ends. Germline lookup yields CDR1 WNHNN and CDR2 SYGVQD (reference sequence). Original processing notes: Amplification from reference gene primers served as the basis for estimated nucleated cell counts. Method: immunoSEQ multiplex PCR; TCRdb's copy keeps in-frame clones and lacks some. V and J calls and clone size are those listed in that table; D and trimming were worked out from the DNA. This table holds around 99,000 clones, about 79% found once. The origin of this receptor is a woman at least 80 years old with active or convalescent COVID-19. The material sequenced was peripheral blood. The gene calls are TRBV10-1 and TRBJ2-3; tentative D call: TRBD2 (6 bases). The CDR3 here is CASSESGSTDTQYF. CDR3 nucleotides: TGCGCCAGCAGTGAGAGCGGGTCCACAGATACGCAGTATTTT.